This T cell receptor (beta chain) was identified in a study of OX40 agonist ivuxolimab in advanced cancers. Notes on the study in general: Researchers did not establish what antigens the expanded peripheral T cells target.

Some clones are missing from TCRdb's copy, which holds only in-frame ones; the method was immunoSEQ multiplex PCR. The sample has about 93,000 clones; 85% to 90% are singletons. Concerning this clone: Its target is unknown.

Germline lookup yields CDR1 SGHRS and CDR2 YFSETQ. The CDR3 length is 15 residues. V lost 3 bases, J lost 1 base, and 5 bases stayed unmatched. The source was CD4+ or CD8+ T cells sorted from blood, collected in a trial of the OX40 agonist ivuxolimab. The rearrangement joins TRBV5-1 to TRBJ2-3; 7 bases are a match to TRBD1. The TCR sequence derives from an adult with an advanced solid tumor such as melanoma, head and neck, liver or kidney cancer. The CDR3 protein is CASSWGQMGTDTQYF. The CDR3 DNA is TGCGCCAGCAGCTGGGGACAGATGGGCACAGATACGCAGTATTTT.